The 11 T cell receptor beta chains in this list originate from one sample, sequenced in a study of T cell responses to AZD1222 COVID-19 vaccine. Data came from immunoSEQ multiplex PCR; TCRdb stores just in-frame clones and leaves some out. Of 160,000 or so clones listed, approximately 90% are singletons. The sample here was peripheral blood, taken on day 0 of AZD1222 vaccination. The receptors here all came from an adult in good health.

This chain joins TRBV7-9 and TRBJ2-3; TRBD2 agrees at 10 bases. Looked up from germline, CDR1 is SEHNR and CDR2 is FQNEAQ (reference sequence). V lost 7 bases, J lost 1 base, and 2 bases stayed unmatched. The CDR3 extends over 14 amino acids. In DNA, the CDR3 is TGTGCCAGCATAAGCGGGAGGGGCACAGATACGCAGTATTTT. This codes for CASISGRGTDTQYF. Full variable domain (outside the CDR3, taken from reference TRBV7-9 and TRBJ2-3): DTGVSQNPRHKITKRGQNVTFRCDPISEHNRLYWYRQTLGQGPEFLTYFQNEAQLEKSRLLSDRFSAERPKGSFSTLEIQRTEQGDSAMYLCASISGRGTDTQYFGPGTRLTVL.

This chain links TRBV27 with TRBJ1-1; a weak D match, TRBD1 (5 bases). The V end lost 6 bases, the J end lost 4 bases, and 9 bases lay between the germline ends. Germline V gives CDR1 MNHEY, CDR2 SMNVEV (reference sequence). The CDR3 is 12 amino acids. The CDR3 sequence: CASSTTGTEAFF. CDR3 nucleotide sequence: TGTGCCAGCAGCACAACAGGCACTGAAGCTTTCTTT.

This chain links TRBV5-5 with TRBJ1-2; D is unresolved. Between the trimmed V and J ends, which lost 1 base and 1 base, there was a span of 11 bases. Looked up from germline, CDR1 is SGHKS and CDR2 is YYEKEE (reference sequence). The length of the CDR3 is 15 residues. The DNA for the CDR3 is TGTGCCAGCAGCTTGCATCCCAGAGATAACTATGGCTACACCTTC. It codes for CASSLHPRDNYGYTF.

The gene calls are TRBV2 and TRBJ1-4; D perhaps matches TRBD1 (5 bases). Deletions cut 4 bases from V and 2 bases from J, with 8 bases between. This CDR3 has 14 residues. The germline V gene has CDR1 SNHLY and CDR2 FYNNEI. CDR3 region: CASSVAGTNEKLFF. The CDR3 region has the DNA TGTGCCAGCAGTGTGGCAGGGACTAATGAAAAACTGTTTTTT. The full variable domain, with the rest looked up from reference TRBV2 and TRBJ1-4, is EPEVTQTPSHQVTQMGQEVILRCVPISNHLYFYWYRQILGQKVEFLVSFYNNEISEKSEIFDDQFSVERPDGSNFTLKIRSTKLEDSAMYFCASSVAGTNEKLFFGSGTQLSVL.

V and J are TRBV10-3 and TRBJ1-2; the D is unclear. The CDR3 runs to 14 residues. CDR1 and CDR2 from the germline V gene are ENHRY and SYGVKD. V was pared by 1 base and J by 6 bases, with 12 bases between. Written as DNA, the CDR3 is TGTGCCATCAGTGAGTTAGAGGGAAGGGATGGCTACACCTTC. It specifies CAISELEGRDGYTF.

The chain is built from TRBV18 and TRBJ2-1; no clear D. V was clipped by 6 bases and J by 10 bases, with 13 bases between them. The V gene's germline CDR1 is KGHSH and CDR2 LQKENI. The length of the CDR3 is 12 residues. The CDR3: CASSPQEGEQFF. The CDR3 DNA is TGTGCCAGCTCTCCGCAAGAAGGGGAGCAGTTCTTC.

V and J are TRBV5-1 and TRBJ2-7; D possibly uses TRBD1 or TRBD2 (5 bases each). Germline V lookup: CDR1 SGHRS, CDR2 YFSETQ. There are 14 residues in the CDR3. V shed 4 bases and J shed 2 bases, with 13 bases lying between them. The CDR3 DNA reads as TGCGCCAGCAGCCAGGGCCAGACTACCTACGAGCAGTACTTC. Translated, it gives CASSQGQTTYEQYF. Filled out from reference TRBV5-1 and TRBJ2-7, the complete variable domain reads KAGVTQTPRYLIKTRGQQVTLSCSPISGHRSVSWYQQTPGQGLQFLFEYFSETQRNKGNFPGRFSGRQFSNSRSEMNVSTLELGDSALYLCASSQGQTTYEQYFGPGTRLTVT.

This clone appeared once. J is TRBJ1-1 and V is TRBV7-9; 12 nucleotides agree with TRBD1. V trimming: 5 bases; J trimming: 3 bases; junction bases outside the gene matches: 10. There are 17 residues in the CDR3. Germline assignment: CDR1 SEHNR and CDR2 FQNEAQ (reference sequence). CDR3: CASSLGTGGWVDTEAFF. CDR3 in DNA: TGTGCCAGCAGCCTCGGGACAGGGGGCTGGGTGGACACTGAAGCTTTCTTT.

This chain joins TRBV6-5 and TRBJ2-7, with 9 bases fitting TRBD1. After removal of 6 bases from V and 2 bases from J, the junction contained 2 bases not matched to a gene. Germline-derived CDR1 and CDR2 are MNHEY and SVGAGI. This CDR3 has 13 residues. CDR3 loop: CASRGQGTYEQYF. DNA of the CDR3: TGTGCCAGCAGAGGACAGGGGACCTACGAGCAGTACTTC.

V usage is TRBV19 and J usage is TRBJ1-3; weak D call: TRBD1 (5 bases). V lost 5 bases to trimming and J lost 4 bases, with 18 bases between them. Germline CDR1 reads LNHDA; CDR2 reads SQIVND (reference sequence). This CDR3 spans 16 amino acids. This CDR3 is CASSPRGGFGGNTIYF. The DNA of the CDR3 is TGTGCCAGTAGTCCAAGGGGAGGATTTGGGGGAAACACCATATATTTT.

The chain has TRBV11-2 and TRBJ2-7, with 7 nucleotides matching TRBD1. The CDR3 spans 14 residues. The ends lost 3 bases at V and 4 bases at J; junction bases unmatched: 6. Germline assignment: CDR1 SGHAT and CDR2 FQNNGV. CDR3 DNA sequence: TGTGCCAGCAGCTTCGCCGGGACAGCTTACGAGCAGTACTTC. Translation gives CASSFAGTAYEQYF.